This T cell receptor (beta chain) was retrieved from a study of cytomegalovirus exposure and HLA in healthy donors. Whole-study results and caveats: First-cohort TCR clusters were later found to tend to co-occur in the 120 or so validation repertoires. Most TCR sequences were rare, but some public TCRs occurred in many donors. According to reports, the classifier identified cytomegalovirus status with high specificity and sensitivity. The study put roughly 160 TCR beta chains on its list as cytomegalovirus-associated.

The CDR3 runs 14 residues. The trim removed 1 base at V and 8 bases at J, leaving 5 bases unmatched. CDR1 and CDR2 (germline): SEHNR, FQNEAQ (reference sequence). As regards this clone: Its specificity is not known.

Method: immunoSEQ multiplex PCR; TCRdb's copy keeps in-frame clones and lacks some. In the table there are roughly 60,000 clones, 85% to 95% of which are singletons. The source of this sequence is a man aged 18 to 30 in good health and CMV-seronegative. V and J are TRBV7-9 and TRBJ2-1; 7 bases align to TRBD1. Sequences were obtained from PBMCs. The CDR3 DNA reads as TGTGCCAGCAGCTTAGAGACAGGGTCCCATGAGCAGTTCTTC. Residues: CASSLETGSHEQFF.